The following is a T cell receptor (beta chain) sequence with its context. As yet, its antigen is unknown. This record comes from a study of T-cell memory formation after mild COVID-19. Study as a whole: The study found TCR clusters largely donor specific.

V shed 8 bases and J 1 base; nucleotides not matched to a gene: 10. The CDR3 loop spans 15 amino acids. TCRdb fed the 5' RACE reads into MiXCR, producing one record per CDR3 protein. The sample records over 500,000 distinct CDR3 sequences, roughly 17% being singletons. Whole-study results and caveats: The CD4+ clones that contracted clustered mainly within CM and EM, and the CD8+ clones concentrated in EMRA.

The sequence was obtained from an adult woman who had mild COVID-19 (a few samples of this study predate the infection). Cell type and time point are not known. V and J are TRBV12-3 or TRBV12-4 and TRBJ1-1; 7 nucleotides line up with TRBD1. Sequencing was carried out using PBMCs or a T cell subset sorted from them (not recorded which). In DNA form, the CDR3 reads TGTGCCAGCGAACCGGGTGGGACAGCGAACACTGAAGCTTTCTTT. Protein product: CASEPGGTANTEAFF.